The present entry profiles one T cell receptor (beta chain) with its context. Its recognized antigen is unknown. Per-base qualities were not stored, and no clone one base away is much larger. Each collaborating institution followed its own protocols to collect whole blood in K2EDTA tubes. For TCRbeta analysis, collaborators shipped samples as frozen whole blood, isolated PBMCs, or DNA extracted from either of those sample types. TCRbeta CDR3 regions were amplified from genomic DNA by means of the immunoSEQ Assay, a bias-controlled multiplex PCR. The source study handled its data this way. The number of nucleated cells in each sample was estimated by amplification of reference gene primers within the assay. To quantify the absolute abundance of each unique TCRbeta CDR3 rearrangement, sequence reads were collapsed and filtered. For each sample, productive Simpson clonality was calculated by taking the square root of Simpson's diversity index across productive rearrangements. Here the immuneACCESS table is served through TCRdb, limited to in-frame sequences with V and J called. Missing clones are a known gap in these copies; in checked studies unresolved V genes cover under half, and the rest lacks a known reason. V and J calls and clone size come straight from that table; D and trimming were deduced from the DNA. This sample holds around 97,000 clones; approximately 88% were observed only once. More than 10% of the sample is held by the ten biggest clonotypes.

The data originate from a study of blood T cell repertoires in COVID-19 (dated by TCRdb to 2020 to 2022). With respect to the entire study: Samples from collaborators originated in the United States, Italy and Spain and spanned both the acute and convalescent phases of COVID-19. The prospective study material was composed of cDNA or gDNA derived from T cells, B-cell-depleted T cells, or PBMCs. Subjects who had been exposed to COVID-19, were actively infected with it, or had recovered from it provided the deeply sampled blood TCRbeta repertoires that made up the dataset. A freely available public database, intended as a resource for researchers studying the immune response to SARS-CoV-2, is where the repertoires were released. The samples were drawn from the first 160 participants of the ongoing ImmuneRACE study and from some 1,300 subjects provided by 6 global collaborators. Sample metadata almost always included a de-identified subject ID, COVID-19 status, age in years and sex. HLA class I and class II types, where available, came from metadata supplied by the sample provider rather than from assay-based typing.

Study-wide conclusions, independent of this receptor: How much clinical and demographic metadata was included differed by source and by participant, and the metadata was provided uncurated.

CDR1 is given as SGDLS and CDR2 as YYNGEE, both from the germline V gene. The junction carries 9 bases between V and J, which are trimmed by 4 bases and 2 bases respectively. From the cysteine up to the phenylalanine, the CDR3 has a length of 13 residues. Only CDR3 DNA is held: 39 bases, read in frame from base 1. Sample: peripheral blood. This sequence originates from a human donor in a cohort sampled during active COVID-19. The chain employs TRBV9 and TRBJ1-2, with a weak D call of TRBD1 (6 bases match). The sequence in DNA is TGTGCCAGCAGCCCCGACAGGAACTATGGCTACACCTTC. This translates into CASSPDRNYGYTF.